This TCR beta chain was retrieved from a study of cytomegalovirus exposure and HLA in healthy donors. Sequenced by immunoSEQ multiplex PCR; TCRdb stores in-frame clones only, minus some. The sample gives under 200,000 clones, 95% to 97% of which show up once; more than 0.7% is in the top ten. The donors were in the approximately 120-subject validation cohort; that cohort was separate from the approximately 700-subject first cohort. The length of the CDR3 is 16 residues. Trimming cost V 8 bases and J 6 bases; bases outside gene matches: 16. Germline V gene sequence: CDR1 SEHNR, CDR2 FQNEAQ (reference sequence).

The clonotype originates from a woman aged 18-29 years in good health and CMV-seronegative. J is TRBJ2-3 and V is TRBV7-9; 8 bases match TRBD2. The sequencing sample was made of PBMCs. As DNA, the CDR3 is TGTGCCAGCCTTCTCCTGGGGACGGGGGGGCCGGATACGCAGTATTTT. It encodes CASLLLGTGGPDTQYF.